A selection of T cell receptor beta chains follows, all from one sample in a study of blood T cells in healthy people across ages. TCRdb re-called the 5' RACE reads through MiXCR, storing one row per CDR3 protein. Altogether some 1 million distinct CDR3 sequences are present, roughly 45% being singletons, with the ten largest covering approximately 20%. The source material was blood. The source is a woman aged 60-70 years in good health. Both conserved end residues are part of each CDR3. The D gene is left open where the match is weak. Size is omitted from some rows. Given values are once, few, many or a class for expanded clones.

v_call	clone_size	d_call	j_call	cdr3_aa	cdr3_nt
TRBV27	.	.	TRBJ2-5	CASREGTWQETQYF	TGTGCCAGCAGGGAGGGGACTTGGCAAGAGACCCAGTACTTC
TRBV5-1	.	TRBD1	TRBJ1-2	CASSLGGGLFYGYTF	TGCGCCAGCAGCTTGGGAGGGGGCCTCTTCTATGGCTACACCTTC
TRBV12-3/TRBV12-4	.	.	TRBJ2-2	CASSLKPHGAGELFF	TGTGCCAGCAGTTTGAAACCCCATGGGGCCGGGGAGCTGTTTTTT
TRBV12-3/TRBV12-4	.	.	TRBJ1-1	CASSSSHTEAFF	TGTGCCAGCAGCTCCTCCCACACTGAAGCTTTCTTT
TRBV5-1	.	.	TRBJ1-1	CASSQDIQSTEAFF	TGCGCCAGCAGCCAAGATATTCAGAGCACTGAAGCTTTCTTT
TRBV29-1	.	.	TRBJ2-5	CSVGGSGGRETQYF	TGCAGCGTTGGGGGTTCGGGCGGTCGAGAGACCCAGTACTTC
TRBV10-3	few	TRBD1	TRBJ2-5	CAISLPGQGQETQYF	TGTGCCATCAGTCTCCCGGGACAGGGACAAGAGACCCAGTACTTC
TRBV6-6	once	.	TRBJ2-3	CASSYSLPAGTDTQYF	TGTGCCAGCAGTTACTCCCTCCCGGCAGGCACAGATACGCAGTATTTT
TRBV18	.	.	TRBJ2-3	CASSPPSYQGRITDTQYF	TGTGCCAGCTCACCACCGTCTTATCAGGGAAGGATCACAGATACGCAGTATTTT
TRBV9	.	.	TRBJ2-5	CASTGTGQRQETQYF	TGTGCCAGCACTGGGACGGGACAACGTCAAGAGACCCAGTACTTC
TRBV7-9	.	TRBD2	TRBJ2-5	CASSYGALAAMSYGQYF	TGTGCCAGCAGCTACGGGGCACTAGCGGCTATGTCCTACGGGCAGTACTTC
TRBV7-2	.	TRBD2	TRBJ2-1	CASTTASGSTDEQFF	TGTGCCAGCACCACCGCTAGCGGGAGTACCGATGAGCAGTTCTTC
TRBV12-3/TRBV12-4	few	TRBD2	TRBJ2-7	CASSYNSGSSGEQYF	TGTGCCAGCAGCTATAATAGCGGGAGTTCGGGCGAGCAGTACTTC
TRBV12-3/TRBV12-4	many	.	TRBJ2-5	CASSFGGQETQYF	TGTGCCAGCAGTTTTGGAGGGCAGGAGACCCAGTACTTC
TRBV4-2	few	TRBD1	TRBJ2-7	CASSHQGQGKGTYEQYF	TGTGCCAGCAGCCATCAGGGACAGGGAAAGGGCACCTACGAGCAGTACTTC
TRBV7-9	.	.	TRBJ1-2	CASSLVSGGVGDGYTF	TGTGCCAGCAGCTTAGTGTCGGGGGGCGTCGGTGATGGCTACACCTTC
TRBV13	.	.	TRBJ2-5	CASSEPNERETQYF	TGTGCCAGCAGCGAGCCCAACGAGCGAGAGACCCAGTACTTC
TRBV4-2	few	TRBD1	TRBJ2-7	CASSQEPGQGYEQYF	TGTGCCAGCAGCCAAGAGCCGGGACAGGGCTACGAGCAGTACTTC
TRBV12-3/TRBV12-4	.	TRBD2	TRBJ2-1	CASSWSSGTYNEQFF	TGTGCCAGCAGTTGGTCTAGCGGGACATACAATGAGCAGTTCTTC
TRBV19	.	TRBD2	TRBJ2-1	CASSGGRSSLGSYNEQFF	TGTGCCAGTAGCGGCGGGAGGTCCAGTCTAGGCTCCTACAATGAGCAGTTCTTC
TRBV24-1	few	.	TRBJ2-3	CATSVAGDTQYF	TGTGCCACCAGTGTCGCCGGAGATACGCAGTATTTT
TRBV7-2	.	.	TRBJ1-4	CASSLAQITTNEKLFF	TGTGCCAGCAGCTTAGCACAGATAACAACTAATGAAAAACTGTTTTTT
TRBV7-9	.	TRBD2	TRBJ2-1	CASSRNLAGLGPAGEQFF	TGTGCCAGCAGCCGAAACCTAGCGGGGCTGGGCCCGGCCGGTGAGCAGTTCTTC
TRBV7-2	.	TRBD1	TRBJ2-7	CASSIHRDSLYEQYF	TGTGCCAGCAGCATACACCGGGACAGTCTCTACGAGCAGTACTTC
TRBV5-5	once	.	TRBJ1-1	CACSWVTNTEAFF	TGTGCCTGCAGCTGGGTCACGAACACTGAAGCTTTCTTT
TRBV12-3/TRBV12-4	.	.	TRBJ1-6	CASSLRSTSPLHF	TGTGCCAGCAGTTTAAGATCCACTTCACCCCTCCACTTT
TRBV2	.	TRBD2	TRBJ2-3	CASSVPRMRREGSTDTQYF	TGTGCCAGCAGTGTCCCCAGAATGAGACGGGAGGGAAGCACAGATACGCAGTATTTT
TRBV20-1	.	TRBD2	TRBJ2-3	CSARVGLAGITDTQYF	TGCAGTGCTAGAGTGGGTCTAGCGGGAATCACAGATACGCAGTATTTT
TRBV9	.	.	TRBJ2-1	CASSDPLGGGIDEQFF	TGTGCCAGCAGCGACCCCTTGGGAGGAGGGATCGATGAGCAGTTCTTC
TRBV20-1	.	TRBD2	TRBJ2-5	CSARDPLAGGKETQYF	TGCAGTGCTAGAGACCCTCTAGCGGGAGGGAAAGAGACCCAGTACTTC
TRBV12-3/TRBV12-4	few	.	TRBJ2-5	CASSSPDGAPWEQYF	TGTGCCAGCAGTTCCCCCGACGGGGCGCCGTGGGAGCAGTACTTC
TRBV9	.	.	TRBJ2-5	CASSVAMASKETQYF	TGTGCCAGCAGCGTAGCCATGGCCTCGAAGGAGACCCAGTACTTC
TRBV5-8	few	.	TRBJ1-1	CASSFSLNTEAFF	TGTGCCAGCAGCTTCTCGTTGAACACTGAAGCTTTCTTT
TRBV11-3	many	TRBD2	TRBJ2-1	CASSLVIGGRGNEQFF	TGTGCCAGCAGCTTAGTAATTGGCGGGAGAGGTAATGAGCAGTTCTTC
TRBV12-3/TRBV12-4	few	.	TRBJ1-2	CASSLLGIPWYGYTF	TGTGCCAGCAGTTTGTTGGGGATCCCATGGTATGGCTACACCTTC
TRBV5-1	.	.	TRBJ2-7	CASSLERVGEQYF	TGCGCCAGCAGCTTGGAAAGGGTTGGGGAGCAGTACTTC
TRBV21-1	.	.	TRBJ2-1	CASTTFRDLPLPSSSYNEQFF	TGTGCCAGCACCACATTCAGGGACCTTCCCCTGCCCTCCAGCTCCTACAATGAGCAGTTCTTC
TRBV6-6	few	.	TRBJ1-4	CASSSRGAREKLFF	TGTGCCAGCAGTTCCCGGGGGGCACGTGAAAAACTGTTTTTT
TRBV7-3	many	.	TRBJ2-7	CASSLGRRNEQYF	TGTGCCAGCAGCTTAGGCAGGCGGAACGAGCAGTACTTC
TRBV7-8	few	.	TRBJ2-1	CASSLGLDGEQFF	TGTGCCAGCAGCTTAGGACTAGACGGTGAGCAGTTCTTC
TRBV24-1	once	.	TRBJ2-1	CATSDPGEGEQFF	TGTGCCACCAGTGACCCAGGTGAGGGTGAGCAGTTCTTC
TRBV12-3/TRBV12-4	few	.	TRBJ2-1	CASSMVYEQFF	TGTGCCAGCAGCATGGTGTATGAGCAGTTCTTC
TRBV5-6	.	TRBD2	TRBJ2-1	CASSLGGTSGRRSVYNEQFF	TGTGCCAGCAGCTTGGGGGGGACTAGCGGGAGAAGGTCCGTTTACAATGAGCAGTTCTTC
TRBV19	.	.	TRBJ2-1	CASSPGLRKDNEQFF	TGTGCCAGTAGCCCAGGACTACGCAAGGACAATGAGCAGTTCTTC
TRBV7-2	.	.	TRBJ2-3	CASSLALGLGTDTQYF	TGTGCCAGCAGCTTAGCCCTCGGACTGGGCACAGATACGCAGTATTTT
TRBV30	.	TRBD1	TRBJ1-2	CAWSGTGSGGYTF	TGTGCCTGGAGCGGGACAGGGTCTGGTGGCTACACCTTC
TRBV24-1	.	.	TRBJ2-5	CATSGVTGTPEGETQYF	TGTGCCACCAGTGGAGTAACTGGGACTCCCGAGGGAGAGACCCAGTACTTC
TRBV4-1	few	TRBD2	TRBJ2-7	CASRNLAGGTYEQYF	TGCGCCAGCAGGAATCTAGCGGGAGGGACCTACGAGCAGTACTTC
TRBV20-1	.	.	TRBJ2-1	CSASSQGQDNEQFF	TGCAGTGCTAGCTCTCAGGGGCAAGACAATGAGCAGTTCTTC
TRBV10-3	.	.	TRBJ2-7	CAIRVNDRRSYEQYF	TGTGCCATCAGGGTGAATGACAGGAGATCTTACGAGCAGTACTTC
TRBV9	.	.	TRBJ2-4	CASSGMGSDIQYF	TGTGCCAGCAGCGGAATGGGGTCGGACATTCAGTACTTC
TRBV5-4	.	.	TRBJ2-6	CASSLGHVLSGANVLTF	TGTGCCAGCAGCTTGGGGCACGTCCTCTCTGGGGCCAACGTCCTGACTTTC
TRBV20-1	.	TRBD2	TRBJ2-5	CSATRGTSGRIQETQYF	TGCAGTGCTACGAGGGGGACTAGCGGGAGGATCCAAGAGACCCAGTACTTC
TRBV24-1	few	.	TRBJ2-3	CATSDRNSDTQYF	TGTGCCACCAGTGACCGCAACTCGGATACGCAGTATTTT
TRBV3-1	.	.	TRBJ2-6	CASSQVDSSGANVLTF	TGTGCCAGCAGCCAAGTTGACAGTTCTGGGGCCAACGTCCTGACTTTC
TRBV28	few	TRBD2	TRBJ2-1	CASSFMREMNEQFF	TGTGCCAGCAGTTTTATGCGGGAGATGAATGAGCAGTTCTTC
TRBV28	.	.	TRBJ2-3	CASSLMDTDTQYF	TGTGCCAGCAGTCTTATGGATACAGATACGCAGTATTTT
TRBV12-3/TRBV12-4	.	.	TRBJ1-6	CASSISGLYSPLHF	TGTGCCAGCAGCATTTCGGGGCTATACTCACCCCTCCACTTT
TRBV11-2	few	.	TRBJ2-7	CASSFPVRGYEQYF	TGTGCCAGCAGCTTCCCCGTGCGGGGTTACGAGCAGTACTTC
TRBV29-1	few	.	TRBJ1-6	CSVEVGGVGSPLHF	TGCAGCGTTGAAGTGGGAGGGGTAGGTTCACCCCTCCACTTT